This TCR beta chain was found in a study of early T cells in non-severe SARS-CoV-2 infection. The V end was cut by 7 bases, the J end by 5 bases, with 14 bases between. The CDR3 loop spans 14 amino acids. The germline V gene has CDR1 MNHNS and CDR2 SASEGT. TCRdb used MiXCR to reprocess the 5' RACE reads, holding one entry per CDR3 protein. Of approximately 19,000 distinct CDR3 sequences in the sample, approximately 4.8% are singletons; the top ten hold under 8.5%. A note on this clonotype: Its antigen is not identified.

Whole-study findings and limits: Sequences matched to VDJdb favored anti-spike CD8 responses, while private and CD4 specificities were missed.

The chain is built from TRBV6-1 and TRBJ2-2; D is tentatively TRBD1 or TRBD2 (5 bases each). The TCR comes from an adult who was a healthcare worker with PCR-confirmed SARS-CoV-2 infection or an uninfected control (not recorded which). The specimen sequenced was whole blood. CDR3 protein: CASMGEPLTGELFF. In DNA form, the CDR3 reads TGTGCCAGCATGGGGGAACCGCTTACCGGGGAGCTGTTTTTT.